These 18 T cell receptor beta chains were sequenced from one sample in a study of blood T cell repertoires in COVID-19. Using immunoSEQ multiplex PCR, the repertoire was profiled, and TCRdb retains in-frame clones only, with some absent. Of approximately 200,000 clones listed, about nine tenths are singletons. Sequenced material: peripheral blood. These receptors originate from a woman aged 60-75 years with acute or convalescent COVID-19.

The gene calls are TRBV28 and TRBJ1-6, with 7 bases that match TRBD1. The V gene end was trimmed by 6 bases and the J gene end by 8 bases; junction bases not matched to a gene: 4. Germline values: CDR1 MDHEN, CDR2 SYDVKM. The CDR3 covers 13 residues. For the CDR3, the DNA is TGTGCCAGCAGGACAGGGTTCGATTCACCCCTCCACTTT. It yields the protein CASRTGFDSPLHF.

The V gene is TRBV1, the J gene TRBJ1-2; TRBD1, the table's D call, was not compared with the DNA. TRBV1 is described as a pseudogene. This CDR3 has 15 amino acids. Here the CDR3 DNA reads TGCACCAGCAGCCAAAGACAGGGGGCTAACTATGGCTACACCTTC. It is translated as CTSSQRQGANYGYTF.

The J gene is TRBJ1-4, the V gene TRBV5-1, with 10 positions matching TRBD1. The CDR3 loop spans 16 amino acids. V lost 0 bases to trimming and J lost 6 bases; unmatched junction nucleotides: 5. In germline, CDR1 is SGHRS, CDR2 YFSETQ. The CDR3 sequence: CASSLGDRGVYEKLFF. CDR3 nucleotide sequence: TGCGCCAGCAGCTTGGGGGACAGGGGAGTTTATGAAAAACTGTTTTTT.

The chain links TRBV5-8 to TRBJ1-1; maybe TRBD1 (6 bases). This CDR3 region has 16 residues. The germline gives CDR1 SGHTS, CDR2 YDEGEE. V was cut by 3 bases and J by 2 bases, with 17 bases left in between. For the CDR3, the DNA is TGTGCCAGCAGCTCTTTTGTCGGGACAACTAACACTGAAGCTTTCTTT. Its protein product is CASSSFVGTTNTEAFF. The complete variable domain, with remaining parts taken from reference TRBV5-8 and TRBJ1-1, reads EAGVTQSPTHLIKTRGQQATLRCSPISGHTSVYWYQQALGLGLQFLLWYDEGEERNRGNFPPRFSGRQFPNYSSELNVNALELEDSALYLCASSSFVGTTNTEAFFGQGTRLTVV.

The V gene is TRBV12-3 or TRBV12-4, the J gene TRBJ1-2; TRBD1 matches at 10 bases. The CDR3 is made up of 12 amino acids. V lost 5 bases, J lost 8 bases, and 2 bases stayed unmatched. CDR3 coding DNA: TGTGCCAGCAGTCGGACAGGGGGAGGCTACACCTTC. It is translated as CASSRTGGGYTF.

The chain recombines TRBV19 with TRBJ1-1; D perhaps matches TRBD1 (5 bases). Germline loops: CDR1 LNHDA, CDR2 SQIVND (reference sequence). This CDR3 comprises 15 residues. V lost 7 bases to trimming and J lost 0 bases, with 15 bases between them. The CDR3 loop is CASIDRAGVNTEAFF. CDR3 nucleotide sequence: TGTGCCAGTATCGACAGAGCTGGGGTGAACACTGAAGCTTTCTTT.

CDR3 nucleotides: TGTGCCAGCAGCCGGGGGGCTGAAGCTTTCTTT. Residues: CASSRGAEAFF. This sequence joins TRBV3-1 (or the pseudogene TRBV3-2) and TRBJ1-1; D may be TRBD1 (5 bases). With 4 bases removed from V and 6 bases from J, the gap between germline ends came to 6 bases. The CDR3 spans 11 residues. CDR1 is LGHDT, CDR2 YNNKEL, per germline (reference sequence).

The chain recombines TRBV6-6 with TRBJ2-1, with D perhaps matching TRBD1 (8 bases). The CDR3 is 14 amino acids. Germline values: CDR1 MNHNY, CDR2 SVGAGI (reference sequence). The ends were cut back, 5 bases at V and 7 bases at J, with 15 bases in the middle. In DNA, the CDR3 is TGTGCCAGCAGTACAGGGGGAGGGGGTAATGAGCAGTTCTTC. Its protein is CASSTGGGGNEQFF.

The rearrangement joins TRBV27 to TRBJ1-6, with 8 bases aligning to TRBD1. Germline CDR1 MNHEY, CDR2 SMNVEV (reference sequence). J lost 0 bases, V lost 3 bases, and 4 bases had no gene match. The CDR3 totals 17 residues. CDR3 region: CASSFRDRTSYNSPLHF. CDR3 coding DNA: TGTGCCAGCAGTTTCCGGGACAGGACCTCCTATAATTCACCCCTCCACTTT.

This chain connects TRBV19 to TRBJ1-2, with 8 bases that match TRBD1. CDR1 and CDR2 (germline): LNHDA, SQIVND (reference sequence). There are 14 residues in the CDR3. V trimming: 6 bases; J trimming: 4 bases; junction bases outside the gene matches: 7. CDR3 in DNA: TGTGCCAGTAGCATTCAGGGGGCGGGCTATGGCTACACCTTC. It is translated as CASSIQGAGYGYTF.

This chain uses TRBV2 with TRBJ2-5; TRBD1 aligns across 7 bases. The CDR3 covers 15 residues. Trimming at V came to 6 bases and at J to 2 bases, leaving 9 bases not matched to a gene. The germline V gene has CDR1 SNHLY and CDR2 FYNNEI. The CDR3 bases are TGTGCCAGCAGGCGAAGTACAGGGGTTCAAGAGACCCAGTACTTC. This codes for CASRRSTGVQETQYF.

This chain connects TRBV5-1 to TRBJ1-4, with 9 bases fitting TRBD1. J lost 8 bases, V lost 0 bases, and 8 bases had no gene match. CDR1 and CDR2 from the germline V gene are SGHRS and YFSETQ. The length of the CDR3 is 16 residues. The CDR3 DNA reads TGCGCCAGCAGCTTGGAATTACAGGGGGCAGGAGAAAAACTGTTTTTT. It encodes CASSLELQGAGEKLFF.

This chain uses TRBV28 with TRBJ2-1; TRBD2 aligns across 7 bases. From germline, CDR1 is MDHEN and CDR2 SYDVKM. With V trimmed by 3 bases and J by 12 bases, 11 bases remained unmatched. This CDR3 has 14 amino acids. CDR3 bases: TGTGCCAGCAGTTTTAAGCGACTAGCAGTATGGCAGTTCTTC. It encodes CASSFKRLAVWQFF.

The genes are TRBV28 and TRBJ2-7, with 8 positions matching TRBD2. With 6 bases clipped from V and 10 bases from J, the junction kept 14 bases outside the gene matches. The CDR3 extends over 14 amino acids. Germline CDR1 MDHEN, CDR2 SYDVKM. The CDR3 sequence: CASSRLAPLGPQYF. The CDR3 nucleotides read TGTGCCAGCAGCCGACTAGCGCCTTTAGGCCCTCAGTACTTC.

The V and J genes are TRBV19 and TRBJ1-6; no clear D. The length of the CDR3 is 14 residues. The germline V and J ends were trimmed by 3 bases and 11 bases, with 14 bases remaining between them. Germline loops: CDR1 LNHDA, CDR2 SQIVND (reference sequence). The CDR3 DNA sequence: TGTGCCAGTAGTATGAGTGGCGGGTTTACACCCCTCCACTTT. It encodes CASSMSGGFTPLHF.

This chain joins TRBV4-3 and TRBJ2-7; 12 bases fit TRBD2. J gave up 7 bases and V 3 bases, and 4 bases lay outside the gene matches. This CDR3 spans 14 amino acids. From germline, CDR1 is LGHNA and CDR2 YSLEER. The CDR3 here is CASSHGLAGREQYF. The CDR3 DNA reads as TGCGCCAGCAGCCACGGACTAGCGGGGAGGGAGCAGTACTTC.

The table lists this clone with a few counts. The rearrangement uses TRBV30 and TRBJ1-5; tentatively, D is TRBD1 (5 bases). From germline, CDR1 is GTSNPN and CDR2 SVGIG (reference sequence). Trimming took off 1 base at V and 4 bases at J, with 8 bases between the two ends. This CDR3 spans 13 amino acids. The CDR3 DNA reads as TGTGCCTGGAGTGGACAGAATAATCAGCCCCAGCATTTT. It is translated as CAWSGQNNQPQHF.

The chain has TRBV24-1 and TRBJ2-6; D is ambiguous. V was shortened by 4 bases and J by 1 base, with 13 bases between the two germline ends. Germline assignment: CDR1 KGHDR and CDR2 SFDVKD. The CDR3 totals 17 residues. CDR3: CATSDHGAASGANVLTF. In DNA, the CDR3 is TGTGCCACCAGTGACCACGGTGCGGCGTCTGGGGCCAACGTCCTGACTTTC.